Below are 21 T cell receptor beta chains sequenced from a single sample in a study of blood T cells in healthy people across ages. For the second PCR, which ran for about 6 to 12 cycles, a sample-barcoded 5' primer and a J-beta primer mix were used. MiXCR, applied by TCRdb to the 5' RACE reads, yields one record per CDR3 protein. The repertoire holds roughly 680,000 distinct CDR3 sequences, roughly 20% seen once, with roughly 3.6% in the top ten. Sequences were obtained from blood. The receptors stem from a man in his 70s in good health.

The chain carries TRBV28 and TRBJ2-1, with TRBD1 matching 8 bases. There are 15 residues in the CDR3. CDR1 and CDR2 from the germline V gene are MDHEN and SYDVKM. V was clipped by 5 bases and J by 7 bases; unmatched bases: 10. This CDR3 is CASSHRETGANEQFF. DNA for the CDR3: TGTGCCAGCAGTCACCGTGAGACAGGGGCAAATGAGCAGTTCTTC.

This clonotype was found a few times. The chain recombines TRBV20-1 with TRBJ2-7; TRBD1 might be the D (6 bases). The CDR3 spans 12 residues. CDR1 and CDR2 (germline): DFQATT, SNEGSKA (reference sequence). V shed 7 bases and J shed 7 bases, with 17 bases lying between them. This chain's CDR3 is CSVPGQLREQYF. The CDR3 DNA is TGCAGTGTTCCTGGACAGCTACGAGAGCAGTACTTC.

The chain links TRBV7-6 to TRBJ2-5; unclear D gene. Germline loops: CDR1 SGHVS, CDR2 FNYEAQ. The V gene lost 9 bases and the J gene lost 2 bases, with 13 bases spanning the gap. This CDR3 spans 13 amino acids. The CDR3 region is CASALLGQETQYF. CDR3 in DNA: TGTGCCAGTGCCTTATTGGGGCAAGAGACCCAGTACTTC.

The V and J genes are TRBV19 and TRBJ2-5; 10 bases match TRBD2. The J call may be mistaken, given a closer DNA end match to TRBJ2-1. Germline V lookup: CDR1 LNHDA, CDR2 SQIVND (reference sequence). The CDR3 runs to 19 residues. The CDR3, as DNA: TGTGCCAGTAGTATAGGCCGGGTTCGGACTAGCGGAGCGTACAATGAGCAGTTCTTC. It codes for CASSIGRVRTSGAYNEQFF.

This clonotype has just a few counts. The V and J genes are TRBV19 and TRBJ2-5; TRBD2 matches 9 bases. The J call is in doubt because the DNA end fits TRBJ2-7 better. Germline CDR1 LNHDA, CDR2 SQIVND (reference sequence). This CDR3 spans 15 amino acids. The CDR3 is CASSMFSGSPHEQYF. DNA for the CDR3: TGTGCCAGTAGTATGTTTAGCGGGAGCCCCCACGAGCAGTACTTC.

In regard to this clonotype: Being one base from a much bigger clone, this may be a read error. The rearrangement links TRBV20-1 to TRBJ2-5; the D gene is possibly TRBD2 (5 bases). Judging by the DNA end, TRBJ2-1 fits better; the J call may be wrong. Per the germline V gene, CDR1 is DFQATT and CDR2 is SNEGSKA (reference sequence). The CDR3 is 13 residues long. The CDR3 region has the DNA TGCAGTACTAGAGGGCTAGGAGTGAATGAGCAGTTCTTC. Protein: CSTRGLGVNEQFF.

This clonotype was counted between two and nine times. The genes are TRBV3-1 and TRBJ2-1; TRBD2 matches at 11 bases. The CDR3 sequence is 14 residues long. Germline loops: CDR1 LGHDT, CDR2 YNNKEL (reference sequence). CDR3 DNA: TGTGCATCCGGGACTAGCGGAGCCAGGGGTGAGCAGTTCTTC. Its translation is CASGTSGARGEQFF.

This chain joins TRBV7-2 and TRBJ2-5; D is uncertain. Germline V gene lookup returns CDR1 SGHTA and CDR2 FQGNSA. The length of the CDR3 is 13 residues. V lost 4 bases and J lost 5, with 11 bases in between. The CDR3 DNA reads as TGTGCCAGCAGCTCCGGACCCCTGGAGACCCAGTACTTC. This sequence encodes CASSSGPLETQYF.

V gene TRBV6-2 or TRBV6-3 combines with J gene TRBJ2-2; D gene unclear. V lost 5 bases and J 3 bases, leaving 16 bases between the germline ends. Germline CDR1 MNHEY, CDR2 SVGEGT. The CDR3 length is 16 residues. The CDR3 DNA is TGTGCCAGCAGTAGTGATTTCTATAACGACACCGGGGAGCTGTTTTTT. It translates to CASSSDFYNDTGELFF.

This clonotype has more than one count but fewer than ten. CDR3 nucleotides: TGCAGTGCTAGAAAACTAGCGGGGGGACTAAACAATGAGCAGTTCTTC. As protein: CSARKLAGGLNNEQFF. The J gene is TRBJ2-1, the V gene TRBV20-1; 12 nucleotides match TRBD2. This CDR3 has 16 residues. Germline V CDR1 and CDR2: DFQATT, SNEGSKA (reference sequence). After removal of 2 bases from V and 5 bases from J, the junction contained 7 bases not matched to a gene.

This CDR3 is CATSRDLGTEGTQYF. CDR3 in DNA: TGTGCCACCAGCAGAGATCTCGGGACTGAGGGGACCCAGTACTTC. The gene calls are TRBV15 and TRBJ2-5; tentative D call: TRBD2 (6 bases). The germline V and J ends were trimmed by 0 bases and 7 bases, with 15 bases remaining between them. This CDR3 contains 15 residues. Germline CDR1 is LNHNV and CDR2 is YYDKDF (reference sequence).

This clonotype has ten or more counts. V is TRBV12-3 or TRBV12-4 and J is TRBJ2-7; 9 nucleotides align to TRBD1. V gave up 1 base and J gave up 2 bases; unmatched junction bases: 6. The length of the CDR3 is 16 residues. CDR3 nucleotide sequence: TGTGCCAGCAGTTTAGGGGGGACAGGGTCGACCTACGAGCAGTACTTC. It specifies CASSLGGTGSTYEQYF.

On this clonotype itself: One junction end does not reproduce the germline sequence, and a read error may be involved. The rearrangement joins TRBV5-6 to TRBJ2-6, with TRBD1 identical over 7 bases. This CDR3 spans 19 amino acids. Germline-derived CDR1 and CDR2 are SGHDT and YYEEEE. Written as DNA, the CDR3 is TGTGCCAGCAGCGACTCCGGGACAGCTTTTTTCTCTGGGGCCAACGCCCTGACTTTC. This encodes CASSDSGTAFFSGANALTF.

Only a few counts were recorded for this clonotype. The chain is built from TRBV3-1 and TRBJ2-7; perhaps TRBD1 as D (6 bases). The J call may be incorrect, as the DNA end agrees better with TRBJ2-1. The CDR3 consists of 14 residues. CDR1 and CDR2 from the germline V gene are LGHDT and YNNKEL (reference sequence). The CDR3 nucleotides read TGTGCCAGCAGCCTACGGGACAATTGGAATGAGCAGTTCTTC. Translated, it gives CASSLRDNWNEQFF.

The chain links TRBV29-1 to TRBJ2-7; unclear D gene. With the DNA end fitting TRBJ2-5 better, the J assignment may be wrong. This CDR3 is 13 amino acids long. Germline assignment: CDR1 SQVTM and CDR2 ANQGSEA. The CDR3 loop is CSVVIRDQETQYF. The DNA of the CDR3 is TGCAGCGTTGTTATTAGGGACCAAGAGACCCAGTACTTC.

This chain joins TRBV28 and TRBJ2-5, with TRBD2 matching over 7 bases. Matching the DNA end better, TRBJ2-1 makes the J call doubtful. The CDR3 is 15 amino acids. In germline, CDR1 is MDHEN, CDR2 SYDVKM. In DNA form, the CDR3 reads TGTGCCAGCAGTCCTAGCGGCGGCTCCCTCAATGAGCAGTTCTTC. Its translation is CASSPSGGSLNEQFF.

The V gene is TRBV7-2, the J gene TRBJ2-5, with D perhaps assigned TRBD1 or TRBD2 (5 bases each). This CDR3 has 13 amino acids. Per the germline V gene, CDR1 is SGHTA and CDR2 is FQGNSA. Trimming pared 1 base from V and 7 bases from J, leaving 10 bases between. CDR3 residues: CASSLDGAGTQYF. The CDR3 DNA reads TGTGCCAGCAGCTTAGACGGGGCAGGGACCCAGTACTTC.

This clonotype has only a few counts. The gene calls are TRBV10-3 and TRBJ2-1; D gene ambiguous. Trimming took 3 bases from V and 12 from J, leaving 15 bases between them. Germline loops: CDR1 ENHRY, CDR2 SYGVKD. The CDR3 extends over 13 amino acids. The CDR3 DNA reads as TGTGCCATCAGTGACTACGTCGACGATCCGCAGTTCTTC. Its protein is CAISDYVDDPQFF.

The CDR3 DNA is TGCAGTGCTAGAATGGGGGGCGACGACACTGAAGCTTTCTTT. It is translated as CSARMGGDDTEAFF. The chain carries TRBV20-1 and TRBJ1-1; TRBD1 is a possible D gene (6 bases). The germline gives CDR1 DFQATT, CDR2 SNEGSKA (reference sequence). V shed 2 bases and J shed 3 bases, with 13 bases lying between them. This CDR3 comprises 14 residues.

This chain uses TRBV6-5 with TRBJ2-3; 11 nucleotides line up with TRBD2. Unmatched junction bases numbered 18, after V lost 3 bases and J lost 4 bases. This CDR3 contains 20 residues. Germline assignment: CDR1 MNHEY and CDR2 SVGAGI. The CDR3 nucleotides read TGTGCCAGCAGTTATTGGGTGGTCAGGACTAGCGGGCGCCCGGCAGATACGCAGTATTTT. Protein: CASSYWVVRTSGRPADTQYF.

This clonotype was picked up many times. The chain carries TRBV10-3 and TRBJ2-5; the D is unclear. V was shortened by 3 bases and J by 8 bases, with 10 bases between the two germline ends. The CDR3 loop spans 12 amino acids. Per germline, CDR1 ENHRY and CDR2 SYGVKD. The CDR3 bases are TGTGCCATCAGTGACGGCAGTCTAACCCAGTACTTC. Amino acids: CAISDGSLTQYF.